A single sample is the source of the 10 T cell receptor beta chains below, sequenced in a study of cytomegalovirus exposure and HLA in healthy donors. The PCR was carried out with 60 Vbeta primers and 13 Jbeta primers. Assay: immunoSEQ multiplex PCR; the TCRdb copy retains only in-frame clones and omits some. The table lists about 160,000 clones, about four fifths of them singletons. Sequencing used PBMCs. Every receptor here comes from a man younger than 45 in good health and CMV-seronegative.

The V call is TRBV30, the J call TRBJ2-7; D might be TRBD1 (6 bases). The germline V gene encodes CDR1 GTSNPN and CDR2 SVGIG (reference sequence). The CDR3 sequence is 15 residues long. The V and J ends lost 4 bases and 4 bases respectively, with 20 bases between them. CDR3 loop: CAWKYREGLLYEQYF. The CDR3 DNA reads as TGTGCCTGGAAGTACAGGGAAGGCCTACTATACGAGCAGTACTTC.

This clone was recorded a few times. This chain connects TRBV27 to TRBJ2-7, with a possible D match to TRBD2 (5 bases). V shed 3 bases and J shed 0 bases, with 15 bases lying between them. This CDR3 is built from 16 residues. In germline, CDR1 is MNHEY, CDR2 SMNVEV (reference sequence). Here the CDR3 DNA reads TGTGCCAGCAGTTTGAGGGCCCCGATAAGCTCCTACGAGCAGTACTTC. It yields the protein CASSLRAPISSYEQYF.

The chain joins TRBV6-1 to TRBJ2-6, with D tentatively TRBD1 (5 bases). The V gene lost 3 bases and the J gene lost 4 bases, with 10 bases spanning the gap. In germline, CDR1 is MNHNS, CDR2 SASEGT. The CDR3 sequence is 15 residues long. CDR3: CASSDTRAGANVLTF. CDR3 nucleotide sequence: TGTGCCAGCAGTGATACCAGGGCCGGGGCCAACGTCCTGACTTTC.

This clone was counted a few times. The CDR3: CASSLNQETQYF. CDR3 sequence (DNA): TGTGCCAGCAGCCTTAATCAAGAGACCCAGTACTTC. The chain links TRBV5-6 to TRBJ2-5; D gene uncertain. Germline V CDR1 and CDR2: SGHDT, YYEEEE. Between the trimmed V and J ends, which lost 4 bases and 2 bases, there was a span of 6 bases. This CDR3 region has 12 residues.

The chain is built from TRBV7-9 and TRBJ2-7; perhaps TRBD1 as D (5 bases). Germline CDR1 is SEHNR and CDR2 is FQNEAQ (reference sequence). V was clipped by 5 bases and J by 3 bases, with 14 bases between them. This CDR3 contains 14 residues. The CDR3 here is CASSPDRSNYEQYF. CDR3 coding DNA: TGTGCCAGCAGCCCCGACAGAAGTAACTACGAGCAGTACTTC.

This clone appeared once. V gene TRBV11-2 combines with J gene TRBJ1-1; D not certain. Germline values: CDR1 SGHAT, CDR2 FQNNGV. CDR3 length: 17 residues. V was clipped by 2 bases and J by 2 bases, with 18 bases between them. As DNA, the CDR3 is TGTGCCAGCAGCTTAATCTCGAGGGCAGCCGGAAACACTGAAGCTTTCTTT. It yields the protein CASSLISRAAGNTEAFF.

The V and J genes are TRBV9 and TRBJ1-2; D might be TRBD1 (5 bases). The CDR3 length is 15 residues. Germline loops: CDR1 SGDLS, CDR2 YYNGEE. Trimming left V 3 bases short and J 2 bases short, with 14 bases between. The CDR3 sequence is CASSATQDVNYGYTF. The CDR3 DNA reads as TGTGCCAGCAGCGCGACACAGGACGTCAACTATGGCTACACCTTC. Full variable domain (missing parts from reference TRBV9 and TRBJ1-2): DSGVTQTPKHLITATGQRVTLRCSPRSGDLSVYWYQQSLDQGLQFLIQYYNGEERAKGNILERFSAQQFPDLHSELNLSSLELGDSALYFCASSATQDVNYGYTFGSGTRLTVV.

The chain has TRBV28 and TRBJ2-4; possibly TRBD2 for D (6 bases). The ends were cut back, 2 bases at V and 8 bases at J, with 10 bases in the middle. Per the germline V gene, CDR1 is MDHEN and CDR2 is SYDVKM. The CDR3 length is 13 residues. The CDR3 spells CASSLRELDIQYF. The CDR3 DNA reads TGTGCCAGCAGTTTACGGGAGTTGGACATTCAGTACTTC.

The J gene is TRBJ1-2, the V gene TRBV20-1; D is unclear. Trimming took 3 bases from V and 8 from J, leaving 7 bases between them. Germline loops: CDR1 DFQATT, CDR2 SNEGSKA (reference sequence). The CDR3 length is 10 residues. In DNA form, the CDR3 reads TGCAGTGCTAGGTCGGGGGGCTACACCTTC. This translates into CSARSGGYTF.

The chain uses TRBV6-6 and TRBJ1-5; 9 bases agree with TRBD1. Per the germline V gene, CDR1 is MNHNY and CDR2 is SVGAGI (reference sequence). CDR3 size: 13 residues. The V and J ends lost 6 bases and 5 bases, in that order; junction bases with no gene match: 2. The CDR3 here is CASRQGADQPQHF. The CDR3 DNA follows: TGTGCCAGCAGACAGGGGGCTGATCAGCCCCAGCATTTT.